The 3 T cell receptor beta chains below all came from one sample that was sequenced in a study of blood T cell repertoires in COVID-19. The table came from immunoSEQ multiplex PCR; TCRdb's copy has only in-frame clones and leaves some out. The sample shows over 250,000 clones, more than 80% of them seen only once. Sequenced material: PBMCs or T cells enriched from blood (not recorded which). The origin of the receptors is a young woman who had recovered from COVID-19.

CDR3 protein: CASSYAQGAGQPQHF. CDR3 bases: TGTGCCAGCAGTTACGCTCAGGGGGCAGGACAGCCCCAGCATTTT. The chain carries TRBV6-5 and TRBJ1-5; 8 bases match TRBD1. Looked up from germline, CDR1 is MNHEY and CDR2 is SVGAGI. The CDR3 runs 15 residues. The V and J ends lost 2 bases and 7 bases, in that order; junction bases with no gene match: 7.

This chain links TRBV19 with TRBJ1-2; the D gene is possibly TRBD1 (5 bases). The V end was cut by 3 bases, the J end by 1 base, with 12 bases between. Germline CDR1 reads LNHDA; CDR2 reads SQIVND (reference sequence). The CDR3 has 15 residues. The DNA for the CDR3 is TGTGCCAGTAGTATGCAGGGCCGACTTAACTATGGCTACACCTTC. Translation: CASSMQGRLNYGYTF.

V is TRBV2 and J is TRBJ1-2; 8 nucleotides agree with TRBD1. Germline CDR1 and CDR2: SNHLY and FYNNEI. J gave up 2 bases and V 5 bases, and 7 bases lay outside the gene matches. This CDR3 spans 15 amino acids. The CDR3 bases are TGTGCCAGCAGTAATCCGACAGGGGAAAACTATGGCTACACCTTC. Translation gives CASSNPTGENYGYTF.